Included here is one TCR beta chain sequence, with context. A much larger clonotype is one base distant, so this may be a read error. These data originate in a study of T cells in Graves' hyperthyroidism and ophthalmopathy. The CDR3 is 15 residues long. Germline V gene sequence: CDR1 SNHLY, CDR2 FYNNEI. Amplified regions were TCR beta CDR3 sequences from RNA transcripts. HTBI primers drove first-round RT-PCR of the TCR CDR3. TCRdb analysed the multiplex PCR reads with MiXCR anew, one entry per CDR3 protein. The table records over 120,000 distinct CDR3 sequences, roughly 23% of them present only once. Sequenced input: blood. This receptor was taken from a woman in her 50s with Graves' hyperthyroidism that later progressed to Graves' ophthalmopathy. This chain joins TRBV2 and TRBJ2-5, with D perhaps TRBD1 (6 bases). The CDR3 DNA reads TGTGCCAGCGAACAGGGTGGGGCACCTCAAGAGACCCAGTGCTTC. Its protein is CASEQGGAPQETQCF.